This T cell receptor (beta chain) is from a study of blood T cell repertoires in COVID-19. Across the whole study: The United States, Italy and Spain were the sources of the acute and convalescent COVID-19 samples.

Original processing notes: Using reference gene primer amplification, nucleated cell counts were estimated. The repertoire was sequenced with immunoSEQ multiplex PCR; TCRdb's copy has only in-frame clones and lacks some. Clone size and the V and J calls come from that table; the DNA yielded D and trimming. The table includes 390,000 or so clones, roughly 90% detected once. The V and J ends lost 4 bases and 0 bases respectively, with 12 bases between them. This CDR3 contains 15 residues. In germline, CDR1 is SGHRS, CDR2 YFSETQ. Sequencing input: peripheral blood. The chain couples TRBV5-1 to TRBJ2-3; the D gene is possibly TRBD2 (6 bases). This clonotype was sampled from a woman in her 30s with active or convalescent COVID-19. The CDR3 here is CASSTAGRSTDTQYF. The CDR3 DNA is TGCGCCAGCAGCACCGCGGGACGTAGCACAGATACGCAGTATTTT.